Given below is one TCR beta chain in context. This clone was detected once. There is no known antigen for this receptor. Per-base quality was not reported, and no clone a single base away is much larger than it. This sample was taken from a study of T cell responses to AZD1222 COVID-19 vaccine (dated by TCRdb to the early 2020s). The study in broad terms: AZD1222 recipients with second doses at about 4 weeks or about 12 weeks were pooled, because spike-specific TCR depth and breadth did not differ between schedules. A total of over 230 trial participants underwent TCR sequencing, of whom roughly 210 received two doses of AZD1222 and 26 received two doses of the MenACWY control vaccine. Trial participants were enrolled into age subgroups of 18-55, 56-69 and 70-plus years, which contained 148, 28 and 57 TCR-sequenced participants, respectively.

Per the publication, the time point label means: baseline before first vaccination. Vaccinee samples came from UK trials COV001 and COV002, including a single-blind randomized controlled phase 2/3 trial of AZD1222 (ChAdOx1 nCoV-19) in healthy adults. For TCRbeta chain sequencing, PBMC samples from trial participants were taken at day 0 and at day 28 after the second dose. General study outcomes and caveats: Vaccine-associated CD4 TCRs spanned the whole spike protein, with dominant responses in regions 160-218 and 743-854. Conclusions about previously exposed vaccinees are limited, since just a handful of AZD1222 recipients were seropositive for SARS-CoV-2 at baseline. Participants were mostly white British, with more females than males. The authors suggested clonal diversity may have been underestimated. Epitopes outside the regions mutated in the B.1.351 and B.1.1.7 variants were reportedly recognized by nearly half of the unique spike-specific TCRs. After two AZD1222 doses, spike-specific TCR breadth and depth were significantly higher than at day 0 and than in MenACWY recipients. Because no day 14 peak-response samples were available, the repertoires could be characterized only after the peak T cell response. The 56-69-year group was small, and its depth increase did not reach significance, likely because of low power.

The CDR3 regions of human TCRbeta chains were analyzed by immunosequencing. As for the original processing: TCRs in the repertoires were compared against a reference library of SARS-CoV-2-specific TCRs that had been generated with the MIRA antigen-specificity platform. Breadth was defined as the fraction of unique TCRs that were SARS-CoV-2-associated, and depth was defined as the fraction of total T cells that were SARS-CoV-2-associated. Using the MIRA data, every spike-specific TCR was mapped to the spike region that the TCR reacted to and assigned to either a CD4 or a CD8 class. Log10-transformed breadth and depth values were compared by one-way ANOVA with Sidak's multiple comparisons tests. The immuneACCESS repertoire file appears here via TCRdb, limited to in-frame rearrangements. These files lack a portion of the clones; in checked studies, under half of the deficit traces to unresolved V genes, and the cause of the others is not known. That table furnishes V, J and clone size, whereas the DNA furnished D and trimming. Within this sample are 85,000 to 90,000 clones, with 90% of them counted one time only. The ten largest clones capture around 3% of the sample.

Based on the germline V gene, the CDR1 and CDR2 sequences are SGDLS and YYNGEE. V is shortened by 2 bases, J by 8 bases, and the region joining them spans 5 bases. The CDR3 covers 11 residues, taking in both the cysteine and the phenylalanine. Of the read, only the CDR3 DNA is kept; its 33 bases are in frame from base 1. The sequence links TRBV9 to TRBJ2-1, with the D segment identity uncertain. This clonotype originated in an adult in good health. The input for sequencing was peripheral blood, taken on day 0 of AZD1222 vaccination. The DNA sequence is given as TGTGCCAGCAGCGTGGCCCATGAGCAGTTCTTC. It codes for CASSVAHEQFF. Reference TRBV9 and TRBJ2-1 proteins supply the regions before and after the CDR3; the full variable domain is: DSGVTQTPKHLITATGQRVTLRCSPRSGDLSVYWYQQSLDQGLQFLIQYYNGEERAKGNILERFSAQQFPDLHSELNLSSLELGDSALYFCASSVAHEQFFGPGTRLTVL.